The T cell receptor (beta chain) described here comes from a study of identical twins. Germline CDR1 and CDR2: MDHEN and SYDVKM. The CDR3 spans 16 residues. V dropped 3 bases and J dropped 0 bases, with 13 bases sitting between them. One entry per CDR3 protein, called by TCRdb with MiXCR from the 5' RACE reads. Among roughly 630,000 distinct CDR3 sequences listed, 7.1% were seen once. These data also formed part of another study, on yellow fever vaccine responses in identical twins.

The chain recombines TRBV28 with TRBJ2-3; D might be TRBD2 (6 bases). The sample taken for sequencing was PBMCs. The TCR originated in a young woman in good health. The CDR3 nucleotides read TGTGCCAGCAGTTTGGGGCGGGGAACTAGCACAGATACGCAGTATTTT. Protein sequence: CASSLGRGTSTDTQYF.